What follows are 24 T cell receptor beta chains derived from one specimen sequenced in a study of radiotherapy plus CTLA-4 blockade in lung cancer. The table came from immunoSEQ multiplex PCR; TCRdb's copy has only in-frame clones and leaves some out. The sample gives about 86,000 clones, roughly four fifths of which show up once; 0.65% to 0.95% is in the top ten. Specimen: peripheral blood, collected from a patient treated with radiotherapy plus ipilimumab. The receptors here all came from a human donor with non-small cell lung cancer who had stable disease on radiotherapy plus ipilimumab.

The chain uses TRBV21-1 and TRBJ1-1. TRBV21-1 represents a pseudogene. This CDR3 is built from 15 residues. The chain's CDR3 is CASSLRRGWGTEAFF. DNA for the CDR3: TGTGCCAGCAGCCTCCGCCGAGGATGGGGCACTGAAGCTTTCTTT.

CDR3 in amino acids: CASSLDVTSITDTQYF. CDR3 bases: TGCGCCAGCAGCCTGGACGTTACTAGCATCACAGATACGCAGTATTTT. The V gene is TRBV5-1, the J gene TRBJ2-3; TRBD2 is a possible D gene (6 bases). The V gene's germline CDR1 is SGHRS and CDR2 YFSETQ. CDR3 length: 16 residues. Trimming shortened V by 4 bases and J by 2 bases, and 17 bases separated the two germline ends.

The DNA of the CDR3 is TGTGCCAGCAGCTTACCTAGCACAGATACGCAGTATTTT. Translation gives CASSLPSTDTQYF. This chain joins TRBV7-2 and TRBJ2-3; D remains ambiguous. CDR1 SGHTA and CDR2 FQGNSA come from the germline V gene. The CDR3 contains 13 residues. Trimming left V 2 bases short and J 0 bases short, with 3 bases between.

This clone was found once. This rearrangement joins TRBV6-1 to TRBJ1-3, with TRBD1 identical over 9 bases. V shed 7 bases, J shed 3 bases, and the junction held 7 bases outside the gene matches. Per the germline V gene, CDR1 is MNHNS and CDR2 is SASEGT. CDR3 length: 15 residues. CDR3 residues: CASISGTGHGNTIYF. The CDR3 DNA follows: TGTGCCAGCATATCCGGGACAGGGCATGGAAACACCATATATTTT.

The V and J genes are TRBV5-1 and TRBJ2-5, with D unclear. Germline CDR1 reads SGHRS; CDR2 reads YFSETQ. The germline V and J ends were trimmed by 4 bases and 0 bases, with 13 bases remaining between them. CDR3 size: 15 residues. CDR3 sequence: CASSAGLTDQETQYF. Here the CDR3 DNA reads TGCGCCAGCAGCGCAGGCCTCACAGACCAAGAGACCCAGTACTTC.

With respect to this clone: Relative to the germline gene, one junction end is altered; a read error may explain this. The chain carries TRBV30 and TRBJ2-7, with D unclear. CDR1 GTSNPN and CDR2 SVGIG come from the germline V gene (reference sequence). The CDR3 sequence is 11 residues long. The CDR3 region has the DNA TGTGCCTGGATGTCCTCCCACGAGCAGTACTTC. Its translation is CAWMSSHEQYF. The entire variable domain, with the rest obtained from reference TRBV30 and TRBJ2-7, is as follows: SQTIHQWPATLVQPVGSPLSLECTVEGTSNPNLYWYRQAAGRGLQLLFYSVGIGQISSEVPQNLSASRPQDRQFILSSKKLLLSDSGFYLCAWMSSHEQYFGPGTRLTVT.

The rearrangement joins TRBV28 to TRBJ1-5; TRBD1 aligns across 8 bases. There are 18 residues in the CDR3. Germline V lookup: CDR1 MDHEN, CDR2 SYDVKM. The V segment lost 6 bases and the J segment 0 bases; nucleotides outside the gene matches: 13. The CDR3 reads CASSPSGTGLYSNQPQHF. In DNA form, the CDR3 reads TGTGCCAGCAGCCCCTCCGGGACAGGCCTTTATAGCAATCAGCCCCAGCATTTT.

V gene TRBV11-2 combines with J gene TRBJ1-5, with a tentative D call TRBD1 (6 bases). V was shortened by 6 bases and J by 1 base, with 13 bases between the two germline ends. Germline values: CDR1 SGHAT, CDR2 FQNNGV. The CDR3 length is 15 residues. For the CDR3, the DNA is TGTGCCAGCAGTTTACAGGGCTTAAGCAATCAGCCCCAGCATTTT. This codes for CASSLQGLSNQPQHF.

The CDR3 loop is CASSLGGSSYEQYF. The DNA of the CDR3 is TGCGCCAGCAGCCTTGGTGGAAGCTCCTACGAGCAGTACTTC. The chain recombines TRBV4-1 with TRBJ2-7; D call uncertain. Trimming pared 4 bases from V and 0 bases from J, leaving 10 bases between. The CDR3 is 14 amino acids. Germline CDR1 MGHRA, CDR2 YSYEKL.

The chain carries TRBV5-1 and TRBJ2-7; TRBD2 is a possible D gene (6 bases). This CDR3 contains 16 residues. Per germline, CDR1 SGHRS and CDR2 YFSETQ. V lost 4 bases, J lost 2 bases, and 19 bases lay in between. Written as DNA, the CDR3 is TGCGCCAGCAGCCAAACCCTAGCGTCCGCTACCTACGAGCAGTACTTC. It yields the protein CASSQTLASATYEQYF.

The chain couples TRBV11-2 to TRBJ2-1; unclear D gene. This CDR3 region has 15 residues. Germline V gives CDR1 SGHAT, CDR2 FQNNGV. Trimming stripped 6 bases from V and 0 bases from J, with 12 bases between. The CDR3 nucleotides read TGTGCCAGCAGAGTCACCCAGAGCTCCTACAATGAGCAGTTCTTC. It encodes CASRVTQSSYNEQFF.

In this sample, this clone turned up once. The chain couples TRBV18 to TRBJ2-1; no clear D gene. Germline CDR1 reads KGHSH; CDR2 reads LQKENI. This CDR3 has 12 amino acids. V lost 0 bases and J 13 bases, leaving 10 bases between the germline ends. The CDR3 bases are TGTGCCAGCTCACCACCGGCTAGGCCCCAGTTCTTC. Its translation is CASSPPARPQFF.

The table lists this clone with a few counts. This rearrangement joins TRBV27 to TRBJ2-7, with 9 bases identical to TRBD2. The CDR3 loop spans 18 amino acids. V was clipped by 3 bases and J by 6 bases; unmatched bases: 18. The germline V gene has CDR1 MNHEY and CDR2 SMNVEV (reference sequence). CDR3 nucleotides: TGTGCCAGCAGTTTCGCGACCCAGCGGGGGGCCCTCTTGGGCGAGCAGTACTTC. This sequence encodes CASSFATQRGALLGEQYF.

This clone was seen just once. The chain recombines TRBV6-1 with TRBJ2-7; D uncertain. Germline CDR1 and CDR2: MNHNS and SASEGT. Trimming removed 3 bases from V and 3 bases from J, with 0 bases in between. The CDR3 is made up of 10 amino acids. The CDR3 is CASSDYEQYF. The CDR3 nucleotides read TGTGCCAGCAGTGACTACGAGCAGTACTTC.

There are a few counts of this clone. The rearrangement links TRBV18 to TRBJ2-7, with D uncertain. Between the trimmed V and J ends, which lost 2 bases and 6 bases, there was a span of 8 bases. This CDR3 is built from 12 residues. Germline-derived CDR1 and CDR2 are KGHSH and LQKENI. Written as DNA, the CDR3 is TGTGCCAGCTCACCAATGGCAATCGAGCAGTACTTC. Translated: CASSPMAIEQYF.

V usage is TRBV7-8 and J usage is TRBJ2-3, with 8 bases matching TRBD2. The CDR3 length is 16 residues. After removal of 1 base from V and 4 bases from J, the junction contained 7 bases not matched to a gene. CDR1 is SGHVS, CDR2 FQNEAQ, per germline. CDR3 region: CASSLEAGGAPDTQYF. As DNA, the CDR3 is TGTGCCAGCAGCTTAGAGGCCGGGGGGGCCCCAGATACGCAGTATTTT.

This sequence joins TRBV12-2 and TRBJ1-2; the table assigns TRBD1, which was not confirmed against the DNA. TRBV12-2 is designated a pseudogene. This CDR3 is 16 amino acids long. In nucleotides, the CDR3 is TGTGCAAGTCGCTCGGGACAGGCCACTTTCCTCTATGGCTACACCTTC. This codes for CASRSGQATFLYGYTF.

This clone was recorded once. This sequence joins TRBV30 and TRBJ2-3; 10 nucleotides align to TRBD2. V was clipped by 2 bases and J by 5 bases; unmatched bases: 7. The CDR3 totals 15 residues. CDR1 is GTSNPN, CDR2 SVGIG, per germline (reference sequence). The CDR3 DNA follows: TGTGCCTGGAGTTTTGGAGCGGGGGGGAAAGATACGCAGTATTTT. Encoded protein: CAWSFGAGGKDTQYF.

The J gene is TRBJ2-7, the V gene TRBV28, with D possibly being TRBD2 (5 bases). The germline CDR1 and CDR2 sequences are MDHEN and SYDVKM. This CDR3 comprises 14 residues. V shed 7 bases and J shed 3 bases, with 16 bases lying between them. CDR3 DNA: TGTGCCAGCACCCGCCAGGAGGCTCGCTACGAGCAGTACTTC. Amino acid sequence: CASTRQEARYEQYF.

This chain uses TRBV27 with TRBJ2-1; D gene uncertain. The V end was cut by 4 bases, the J end by 7 bases, with 8 bases between. The CDR3 totals 12 residues. Germline V gene sequence: CDR1 MNHEY, CDR2 SMNVEV (reference sequence). CDR3 DNA sequence: TGTGCCAGCAGTTCCTTTAGGAATGAGCAGTTCTTC. This translates into CASSSFRNEQFF.

The chain has TRBV19 and TRBJ2-1; D remains ambiguous. The ends were cut back, 1 base at V and 7 bases at J, with 11 bases in the middle. This CDR3 has 14 amino acids. From germline, CDR1 is LNHDA and CDR2 SQIVND (reference sequence). The CDR3 region is CASSIATARNEQFF. In DNA form, the CDR3 reads TGTGCCAGTAGTATAGCCACCGCCCGGAATGAGCAGTTCTTC. Looking up the rest from reference TRBV19 and TRBJ2-1 gives the full variable domain: DGGITQSPKYLFRKEGQNVTLSCEQNLNHDAMYWYRQDPGQGLRLIYYSQIVNDFQKGDIAEGYSVSREKKESFPLTVTSAQKNPTAFYLCASSIATARNEQFFGPGTRLTVL.

The V gene is TRBV5-4, the J gene TRBJ1-2, with 11 bases matching TRBD1. Germline-derived CDR1 and CDR2 are SGHNT and YYREEE (reference sequence). V lost 4 bases to trimming and J lost 4 bases; unmatched junction nucleotides: 6. The CDR3 is made up of 15 amino acids. The DNA for the CDR3 is TGTGCCAGCAGCCCGCGGGACAGGGGGATCTATGGCTACACCTTC. It is translated as CASSPRDRGIYGYTF.

The chain combines TRBV18 with TRBJ2-5; TRBD2 might be the D (7 bases). This CDR3 contains 12 residues. The V end was cut by 8 bases, the J end by 3 bases, with 10 bases between. In germline, CDR1 is KGHSH, CDR2 LQKENI. In nucleotides, the CDR3 is TGTGCCAGCGGGAGGGACAAAGAGACCCAGTACTTC. Residues: CASGRDKETQYF.

This clone was seen a handful of times. The genes are TRBV7-9 and TRBJ1-2; D perhaps matches TRBD1 (5 bases). CDR1 is SEHNR, CDR2 FQNEAQ, per germline (reference sequence). This CDR3 has 16 amino acids. V was trimmed by 5 bases and J by 7 bases, leaving 23 bases between them. CDR3 sequence: CASSPRGGSSLSGYTF. The CDR3 DNA is TGTGCCAGCAGCCCTCGGGGGGGGTCTTCTCTTAGTGGCTACACCTTC.